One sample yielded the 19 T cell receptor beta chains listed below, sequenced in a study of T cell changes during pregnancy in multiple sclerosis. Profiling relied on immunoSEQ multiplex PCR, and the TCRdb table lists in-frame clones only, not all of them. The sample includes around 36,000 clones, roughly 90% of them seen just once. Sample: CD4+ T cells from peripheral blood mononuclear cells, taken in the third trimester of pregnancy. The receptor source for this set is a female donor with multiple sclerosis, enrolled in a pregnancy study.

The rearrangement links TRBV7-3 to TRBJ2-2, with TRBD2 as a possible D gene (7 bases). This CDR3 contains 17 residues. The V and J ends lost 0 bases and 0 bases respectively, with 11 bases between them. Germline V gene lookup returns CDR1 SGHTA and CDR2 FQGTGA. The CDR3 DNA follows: TGTGCCAGCAGCTTAACCGGCGGGGGCCCGAACACCGGGGAGCTGTTTTTT. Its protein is CASSLTGGGPNTGELFF.

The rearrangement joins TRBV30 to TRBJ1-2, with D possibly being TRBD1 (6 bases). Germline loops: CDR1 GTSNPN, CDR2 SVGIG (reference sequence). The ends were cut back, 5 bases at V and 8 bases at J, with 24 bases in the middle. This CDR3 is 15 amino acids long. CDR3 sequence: CAWAPRTAYPYGYTF. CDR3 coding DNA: TGTGCCTGGGCCCCCCGGACAGCTTACCCGTACGGCTACACCTTC. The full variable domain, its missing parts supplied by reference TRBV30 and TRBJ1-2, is SQTIHQWPATLVQPVGSPLSLECTVEGTSNPNLYWYRQAAGRGLQLLFYSVGIGQISSEVPQNLSASRPQDRQFILSSKKLLLSDSGFYLCAWAPRTAYPYGYTFGSGTRLTVV.

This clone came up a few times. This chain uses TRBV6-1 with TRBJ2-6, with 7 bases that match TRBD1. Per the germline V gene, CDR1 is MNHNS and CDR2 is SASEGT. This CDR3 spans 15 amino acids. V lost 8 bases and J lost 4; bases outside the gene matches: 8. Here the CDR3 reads CASLPTGRGANVLTF. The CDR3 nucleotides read TGTGCCAGCCTGCCGACAGGGAGAGGGGCCAACGTCCTGACTTTC.

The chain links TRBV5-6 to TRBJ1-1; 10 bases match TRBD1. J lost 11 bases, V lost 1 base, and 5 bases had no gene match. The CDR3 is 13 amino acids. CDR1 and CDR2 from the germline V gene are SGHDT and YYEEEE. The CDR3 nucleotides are TGTGCCAGCAGCTTGTGGGACAGGGGCGACGCTTTCTTT. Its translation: CASSLWDRGDAFF.

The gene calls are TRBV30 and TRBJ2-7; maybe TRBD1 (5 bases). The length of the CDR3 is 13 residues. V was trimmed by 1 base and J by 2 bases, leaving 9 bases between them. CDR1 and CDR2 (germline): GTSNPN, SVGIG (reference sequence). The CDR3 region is CAWSDQGPYEQYF. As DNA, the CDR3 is TGTGCCTGGAGTGATCAGGGTCCCTACGAGCAGTACTTC.

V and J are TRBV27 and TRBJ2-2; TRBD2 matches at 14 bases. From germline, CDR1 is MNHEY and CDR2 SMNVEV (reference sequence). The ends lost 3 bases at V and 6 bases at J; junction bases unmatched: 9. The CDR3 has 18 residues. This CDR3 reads CASSFKGTSGSSAGELFF. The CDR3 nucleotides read TGTGCCAGCAGTTTTAAAGGGACTAGCGGGAGTTCGGCCGGGGAGCTGTTTTTT.

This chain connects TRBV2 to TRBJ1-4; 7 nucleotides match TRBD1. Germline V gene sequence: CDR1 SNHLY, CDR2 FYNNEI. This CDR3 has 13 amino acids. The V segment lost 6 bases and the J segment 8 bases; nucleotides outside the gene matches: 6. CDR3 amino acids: CASRGGQREKLFF. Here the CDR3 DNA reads TGTGCCAGCAGGGGGGGACAGCGCGAAAAACTGTTTTTT.

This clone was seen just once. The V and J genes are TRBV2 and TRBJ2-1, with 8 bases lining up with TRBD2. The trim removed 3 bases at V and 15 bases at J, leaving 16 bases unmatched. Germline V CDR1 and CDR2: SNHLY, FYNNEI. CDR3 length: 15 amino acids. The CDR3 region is CASSDSGNTPQGWFF. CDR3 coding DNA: TGTGCCAGCAGTGATAGCGGGAATACACCCCAGGGGTGGTTCTTC.

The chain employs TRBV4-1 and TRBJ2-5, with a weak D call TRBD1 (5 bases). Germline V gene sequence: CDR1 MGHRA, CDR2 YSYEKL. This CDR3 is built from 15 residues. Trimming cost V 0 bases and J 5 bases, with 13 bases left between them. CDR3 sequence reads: CASSQDNRPRETQYF. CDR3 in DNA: TGCGCCAGCAGCCAAGATAACAGGCCACGGGAGACCCAGTACTTC.

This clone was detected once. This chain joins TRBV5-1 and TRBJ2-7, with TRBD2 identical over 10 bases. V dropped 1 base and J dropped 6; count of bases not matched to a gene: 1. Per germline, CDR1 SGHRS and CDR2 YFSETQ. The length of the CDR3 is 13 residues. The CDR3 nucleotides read TGCGCCAGCAGCTTGACTAGCGGGATCGAGCAGTACTTC. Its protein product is CASSLTSGIEQYF. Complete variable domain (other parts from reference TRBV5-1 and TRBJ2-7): KAGVTQTPRYLIKTRGQQVTLSCSPISGHRSVSWYQQTPGQGLQFLFEYFSETQRNKGNFPGRFSGRQFSNSRSEMNVSTLELGDSALYLCASSLTSGIEQYFGPGTRLTVT.

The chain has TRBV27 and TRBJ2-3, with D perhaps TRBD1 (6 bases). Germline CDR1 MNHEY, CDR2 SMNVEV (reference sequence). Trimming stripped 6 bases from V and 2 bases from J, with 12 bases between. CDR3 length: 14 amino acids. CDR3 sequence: CASSDRSYTDTQYF. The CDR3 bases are TGTGCCAGCAGCGACAGGTCTTACACAGATACGCAGTATTTT.

CDR3 DNA sequence: TGCGCCAGCAGCTTAGGGACAGGGGGCGCGGGCACTGAAGCTTTCTTT. Its translation is CASSLGTGGAGTEAFF. The chain couples TRBV5-1 to TRBJ1-1, with 12 bases that match TRBD1. CDR3 length: 16 residues. Unmatched junction bases numbered 6, after V lost 2 bases and J lost 4 bases. CDR1 SGHRS and CDR2 YFSETQ come from the germline V gene.

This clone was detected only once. CDR3 DNA: TGTGCCAGCAGTGAAGTGGGACAGGGGGGTCTCGAGCAGTACTTC. Residues: CASSEVGQGGLEQYF. V and J are TRBV25-1 and TRBJ2-7, with 11 bases matching TRBD1. The CDR3 totals 15 residues. The V segment lost 2 bases and the J segment 6 bases; nucleotides outside the gene matches: 6. From germline, CDR1 is MGHDK and CDR2 SYGVNS.

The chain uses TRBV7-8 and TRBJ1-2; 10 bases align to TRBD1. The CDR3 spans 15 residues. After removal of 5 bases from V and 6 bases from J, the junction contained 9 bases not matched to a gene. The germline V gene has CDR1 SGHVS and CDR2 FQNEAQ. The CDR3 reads CASSPAATGGHGYTF. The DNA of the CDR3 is TGTGCCAGCAGCCCAGCAGCGACAGGGGGCCATGGCTACACCTTC.

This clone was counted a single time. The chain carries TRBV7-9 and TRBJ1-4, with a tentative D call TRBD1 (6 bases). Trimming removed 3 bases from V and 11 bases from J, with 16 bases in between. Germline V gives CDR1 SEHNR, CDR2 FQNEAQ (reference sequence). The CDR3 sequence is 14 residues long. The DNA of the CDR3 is TGTGCCAGCAGCTTGGACAGAAACCTCGAGAAACTGTTTTTT. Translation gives CASSLDRNLEKLFF.

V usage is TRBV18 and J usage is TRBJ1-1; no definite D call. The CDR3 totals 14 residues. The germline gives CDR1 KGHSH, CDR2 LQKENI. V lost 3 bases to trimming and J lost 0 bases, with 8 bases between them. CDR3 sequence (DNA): TGTGCCAGCTCACCGGAACTACTGAACACTGAAGCTTTCTTT. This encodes CASSPELLNTEAFF.

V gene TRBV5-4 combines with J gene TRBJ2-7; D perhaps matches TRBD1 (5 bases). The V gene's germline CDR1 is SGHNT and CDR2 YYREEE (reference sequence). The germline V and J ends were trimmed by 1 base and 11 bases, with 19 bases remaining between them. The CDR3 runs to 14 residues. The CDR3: CASSLNPGSQVEYF. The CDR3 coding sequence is TGTGCCAGCAGCTTGAACCCAGGGTCCCAAGTAGAGTACTTC.

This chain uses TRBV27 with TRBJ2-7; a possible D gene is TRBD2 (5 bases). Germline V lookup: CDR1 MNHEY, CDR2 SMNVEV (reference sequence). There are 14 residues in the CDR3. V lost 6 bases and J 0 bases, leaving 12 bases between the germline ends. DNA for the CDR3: TGTGCCAGCAGCCGACATGGGAGCTCCTACGAGCAGTACTTC. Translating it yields CASSRHGSSYEQYF.

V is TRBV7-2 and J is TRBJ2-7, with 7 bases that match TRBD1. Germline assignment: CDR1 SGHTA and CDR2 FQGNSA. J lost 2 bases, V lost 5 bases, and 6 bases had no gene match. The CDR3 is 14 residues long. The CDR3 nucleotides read TGTGCCAGCAGCCTCGTAGACAGGGCCTACGAGCAGTACTTC. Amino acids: CASSLVDRAYEQYF.